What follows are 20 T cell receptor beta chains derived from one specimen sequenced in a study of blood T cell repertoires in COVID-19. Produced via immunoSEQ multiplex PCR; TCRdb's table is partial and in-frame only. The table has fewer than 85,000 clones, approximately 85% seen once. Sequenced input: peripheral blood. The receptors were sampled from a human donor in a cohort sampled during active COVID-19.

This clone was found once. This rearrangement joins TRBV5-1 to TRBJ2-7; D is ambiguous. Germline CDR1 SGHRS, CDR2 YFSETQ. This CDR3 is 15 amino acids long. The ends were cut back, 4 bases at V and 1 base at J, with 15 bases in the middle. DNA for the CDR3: TGCGCCAGCAGCCCCCAAGCGTATAGTTCCTACGAGCAGTACTTC. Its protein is CASSPQAYSSYEQYF.

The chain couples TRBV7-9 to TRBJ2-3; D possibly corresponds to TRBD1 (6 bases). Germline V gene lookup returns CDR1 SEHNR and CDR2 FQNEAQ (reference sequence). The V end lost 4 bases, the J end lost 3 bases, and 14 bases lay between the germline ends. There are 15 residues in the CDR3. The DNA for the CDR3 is TGTGCCAGCAGCTCCCGGACAGTCGGTACAGATACGCAGTATTTT. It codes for CASSSRTVGTDTQYF.

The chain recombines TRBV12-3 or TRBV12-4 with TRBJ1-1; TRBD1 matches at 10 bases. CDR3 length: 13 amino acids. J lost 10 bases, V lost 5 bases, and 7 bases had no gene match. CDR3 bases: TGTGCCAGCAGTACCGACAGGGGGCGAACAGCTTTCTTT. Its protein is CASSTDRGRTAFF.

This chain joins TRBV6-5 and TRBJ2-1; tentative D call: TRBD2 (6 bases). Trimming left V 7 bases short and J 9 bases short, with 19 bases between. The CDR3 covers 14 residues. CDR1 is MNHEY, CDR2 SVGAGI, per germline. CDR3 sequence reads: CASNVGTPGGEQFF. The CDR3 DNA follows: TGTGCCAGCAACGTCGGGACCCCCGGGGGTGAGCAGTTCTTC.

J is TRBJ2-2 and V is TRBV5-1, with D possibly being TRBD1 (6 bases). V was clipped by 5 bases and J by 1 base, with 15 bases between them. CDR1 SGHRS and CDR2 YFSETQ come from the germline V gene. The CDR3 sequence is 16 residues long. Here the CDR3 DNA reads TGCGCCAGCAGTAAGGGGGTAGCGTTGAACACCGGGGAGCTGTTTTTT. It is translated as CASSKGVALNTGELFF.

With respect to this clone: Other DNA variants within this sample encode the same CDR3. The DNA for the CDR3 is TGCGCCAGCAGCTTTATGGGACAGGGGGGTGAAGCTTTCTTT. This translates into CASSFMGQGGEAFF. The V and J genes are TRBV5-1 and TRBJ1-1, with 11 bases identical to TRBD1. There are 14 residues in the CDR3. Trimming cost V 2 bases and J 7 bases; bases outside gene matches: 4. From germline, CDR1 is SGHRS and CDR2 YFSETQ.

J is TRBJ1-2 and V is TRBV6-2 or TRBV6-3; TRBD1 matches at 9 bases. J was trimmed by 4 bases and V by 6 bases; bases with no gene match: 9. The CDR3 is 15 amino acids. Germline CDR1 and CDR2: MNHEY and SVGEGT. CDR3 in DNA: TGTGCCAGCAGCCGACCGGGACAGGGACTCTATGGCTACACCTTC. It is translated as CASSRPGQGLYGYTF.

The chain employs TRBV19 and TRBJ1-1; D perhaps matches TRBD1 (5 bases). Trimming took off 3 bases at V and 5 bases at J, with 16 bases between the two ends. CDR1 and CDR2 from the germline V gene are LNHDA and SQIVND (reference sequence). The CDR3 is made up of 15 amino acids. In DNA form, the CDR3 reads TGTGCCAGTAGTATCGGGCCGGGGGTAGGGACTGAAGCTTTCTTT. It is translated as CASSIGPGVGTEAFF.

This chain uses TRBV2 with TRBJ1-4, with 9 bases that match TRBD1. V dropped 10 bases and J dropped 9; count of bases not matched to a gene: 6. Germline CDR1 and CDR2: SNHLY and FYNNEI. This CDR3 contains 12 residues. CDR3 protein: CAIGQGSQKLFF. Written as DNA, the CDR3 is TGTGCCATAGGACAGGGGAGTCAAAAACTGTTTTTT.

Written as DNA, the CDR3 is TGTGCCAGCAGCTTATTATCACGTGGCAACACCGGGGAGCTGTTTTTT. This sequence encodes CASSLLSRGNTGELFF. The J gene is TRBJ2-2, the V gene TRBV7-3, with unresolved D. The CDR3 is made up of 16 amino acids. Between the trimmed V and J ends, which lost 2 bases and 2 bases, there was a span of 12 bases. CDR1 is SGHTA and CDR2 is FQGTGA in the germline V gene.

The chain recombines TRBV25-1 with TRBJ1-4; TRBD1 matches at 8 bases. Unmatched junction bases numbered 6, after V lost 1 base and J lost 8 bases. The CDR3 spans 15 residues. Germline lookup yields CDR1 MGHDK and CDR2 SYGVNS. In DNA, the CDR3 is TGTGCCAGCAGTGAATCGGACAGGGTGGTAGAAAAACTGTTTTTT. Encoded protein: CASSESDRVVEKLFF.

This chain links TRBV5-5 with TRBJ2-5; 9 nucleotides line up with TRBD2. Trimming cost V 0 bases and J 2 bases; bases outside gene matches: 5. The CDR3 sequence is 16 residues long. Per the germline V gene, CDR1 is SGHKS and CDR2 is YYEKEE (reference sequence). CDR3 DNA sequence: TGTGCCAGCAGCTTGGGGGTAGCGGGGGTTCAAGAGACCCAGTACTTC. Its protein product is CASSLGVAGVQETQYF.

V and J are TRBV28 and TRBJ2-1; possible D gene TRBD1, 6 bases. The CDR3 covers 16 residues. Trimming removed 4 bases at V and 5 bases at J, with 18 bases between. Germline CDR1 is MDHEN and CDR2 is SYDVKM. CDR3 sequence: CASSSSRTAKNNEQFF. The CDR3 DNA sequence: TGTGCCAGCAGTTCCTCCCGGACAGCCAAGAACAATGAGCAGTTCTTC.

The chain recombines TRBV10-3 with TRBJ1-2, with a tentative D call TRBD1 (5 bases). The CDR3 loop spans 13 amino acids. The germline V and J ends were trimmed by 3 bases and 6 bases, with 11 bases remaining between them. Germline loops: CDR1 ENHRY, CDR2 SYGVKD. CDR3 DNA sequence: TGTGCCATCAGTGATGAAACCAGGGATGGCTACACCTTC. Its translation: CAISDETRDGYTF.

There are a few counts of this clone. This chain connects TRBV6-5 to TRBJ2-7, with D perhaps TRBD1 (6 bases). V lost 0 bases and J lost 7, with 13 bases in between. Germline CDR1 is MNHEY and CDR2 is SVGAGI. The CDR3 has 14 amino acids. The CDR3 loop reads CASSYSAGVTEQYF. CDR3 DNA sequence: TGTGCCAGCAGTTACTCGGCAGGGGTAACGGAGCAGTACTTC.

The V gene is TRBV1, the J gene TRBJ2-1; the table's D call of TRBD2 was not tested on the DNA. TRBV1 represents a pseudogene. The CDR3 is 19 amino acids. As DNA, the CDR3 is TGCACCAGCAGCCCGGACGGTTGGACTAGCGGGGGCCGTAACAATGAGCAGTTCTTC. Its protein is CTSSPDGWTSGGRNNEQFF.

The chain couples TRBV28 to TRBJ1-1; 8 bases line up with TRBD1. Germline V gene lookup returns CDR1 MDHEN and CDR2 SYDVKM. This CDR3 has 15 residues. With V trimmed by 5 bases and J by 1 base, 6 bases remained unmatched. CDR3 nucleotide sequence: TGTGCCAGCAGTGCGACAGGGGCCAAGAACACTGAAGCTTTCTTT. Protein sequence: CASSATGAKNTEAFF. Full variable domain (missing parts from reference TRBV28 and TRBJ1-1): DVKVTQSSRYLVKRTGEKVFLECVQDMDHENMFWYRQDPGLGLRLIYFSYDVKMKEKGDIPEGYSVSREKKERFSLILESASTNQTSMYLCASSATGAKNTEAFFGQGTRLTVV.

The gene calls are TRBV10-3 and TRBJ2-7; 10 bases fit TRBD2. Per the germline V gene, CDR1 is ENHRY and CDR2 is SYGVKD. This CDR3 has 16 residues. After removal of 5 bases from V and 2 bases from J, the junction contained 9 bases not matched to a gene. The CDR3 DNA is TGTGCCATCAGTTACAAGGCAGCGGGAGGGGCCTACGAGCAGTACTTC. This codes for CAISYKAAGGAYEQYF.

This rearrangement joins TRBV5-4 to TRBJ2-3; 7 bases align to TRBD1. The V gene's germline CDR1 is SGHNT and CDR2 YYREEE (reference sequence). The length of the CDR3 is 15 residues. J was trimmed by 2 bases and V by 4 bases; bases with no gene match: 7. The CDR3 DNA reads TGTGCCAGCAGCCCCGGGACAGAAGTCACAGATACGCAGTATTTT. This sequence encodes CASSPGTEVTDTQYF. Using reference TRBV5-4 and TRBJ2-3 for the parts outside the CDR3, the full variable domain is ETGVTQSPTHLIKTRGQQVTLRCSSQSGHNTVSWYQQALGQGPQFIFQYYREEENGRGNFPPRFSGLQFPNYSSELNVNALELDDSALYLCASSPGTEVTDTQYFGPGTRLTVL.

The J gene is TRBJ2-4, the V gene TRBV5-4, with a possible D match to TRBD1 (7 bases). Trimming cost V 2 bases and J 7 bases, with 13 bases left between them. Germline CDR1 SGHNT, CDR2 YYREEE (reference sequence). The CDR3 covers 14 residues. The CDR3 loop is CASSLGQEGNIQYF. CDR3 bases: TGTGCCAGCAGCTTAGGACAGGAGGGGAACATTCAGTACTTC.